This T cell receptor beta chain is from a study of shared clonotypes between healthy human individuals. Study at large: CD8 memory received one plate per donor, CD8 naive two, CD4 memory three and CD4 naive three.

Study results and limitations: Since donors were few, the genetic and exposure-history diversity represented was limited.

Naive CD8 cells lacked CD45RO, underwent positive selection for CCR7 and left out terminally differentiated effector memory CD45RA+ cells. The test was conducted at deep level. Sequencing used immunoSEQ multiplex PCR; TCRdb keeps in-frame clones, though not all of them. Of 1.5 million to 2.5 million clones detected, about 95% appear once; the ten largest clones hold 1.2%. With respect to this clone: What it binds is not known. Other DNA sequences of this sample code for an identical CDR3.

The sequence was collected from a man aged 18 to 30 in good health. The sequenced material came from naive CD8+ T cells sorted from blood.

The CDR3 region is CASSQADSYEQYF. As DNA, the CDR3 is TGCGCCAGCAGCCAAGCGGACTCCTACGAGCAGTACTTC. The chain employs TRBV4-1 and TRBJ2-7; D uncertain. Per the germline V gene, CDR1 is MGHRA and CDR2 is YSYEKL. The CDR3 loop spans 13 amino acids. Trimming took 1 base from V and 0 from J, leaving 4 bases between them.